The entry that follows covers one TCR beta chain sequence. As yet, its antigen is unknown. This specimen comes from a study of T cells in Graves' hyperthyroidism and ophthalmopathy. Regarding the study as a whole: Most expanded thyroid clonotypes above 0.001 also appeared in blood. Ophthalmopathy and stable hyperthyroidism were separated by a 13 V-J model.

V trimming: 3 bases; J trimming: 0 bases; junction bases outside the gene matches: 8. The CDR3 totals 18 residues. Germline CDR1 and CDR2: MNHEY and SMNVEV (reference sequence). Amplified regions were TCR beta CDR3 sequences from RNA transcripts. The HTBI set primed first-round TCR CDR3 RT-PCR. Each CDR3 protein gets one entry after TCRdb re-called the multiplex PCR reads with MiXCR. Among about 500,000 distinct CDR3 sequences listed, over 15% were seen once. PBMCs were obtained from 10 ml fresh peripheral blood. This receptor was obtained from a woman younger than 35 with Graves' hyperthyroidism. The source material was blood. The chain carries TRBV27 and TRBJ2-6, with TRBD1 matching 7 bases. The DNA for the CDR3 is TGTGCCAGCAGTTTTCATGACAGGGTGAGCTCTGGGGCCAACGTCCTGACTTTC. Its translation: CASSFHDRVSSGANVLTF.